A single sample gave rise to the 22 T cell receptor beta chains below, sequenced in a study of CXCR3-negative and CXCR3-positive naive CD8 T cells. No antigen has been assigned to these receptors. UMI labels and 5' RACE were used to prepare the TRB cDNA libraries. TCRdb reprocessed the 5' RACE reads and keeps a single row for each CDR3 protein, giving no DNA. Here the sample table reports 84,000 or so distinct CDR3 sequences. General study results and limits: CXCR3-expressing naive cells carried TRB CDR3s more hydrophobic than those of CXCR3-negative naive cells.

The specimen was naive CXCR3+ CD8+ T cells from blood. Subset of the sample: CD45RO-CCR7+CD27+CD95- naive CD8+ T cells expressing CXCR3 (TNR3+). The receptors were gathered from a human donor in good health. Some clones in this sample may be carry-over from other donors' samples.

The CDR3 spells CASSLRGGLAVNTGELFF. The chain links TRBV5-1 to TRBJ2-2; TCRdb indicates TRBD2, and absent DNA this call remains unverified. This CDR3 has 18 amino acids. Germline lookup yields CDR1 SGHRS and CDR2 YFSETQ.

The rearrangement links TRBV23-1 to TRBJ2-1; with no DNA, the TCRdb D assignment of TRBD1 cannot be verified. Being an ORF, TRBV23-1 has a function that is uncertain. This CDR3 spans 21 amino acids. The CDR3 protein is CASSQTIPPPSVRGAPNEQFF.

The chain uses TRBV6-5 and TRBJ2-7; the D gene TCRdb calls, TRBD1, cannot be checked with no DNA. Germline CDR1 is MNHEY and CDR2 is SVGAGI. This CDR3 contains 16 residues. The CDR3 spells CASSYTTTGPTYEQYF.

The rearrangement uses TRBV19 and TRBJ2-2; TCRdb selects TRBD1, and the lack of DNA leaves this call unchecked. Germline CDR1 reads LNHDA; CDR2 reads SQIVND (reference sequence). This CDR3 has 15 amino acids. CDR3 sequence: CASSLPGHNTGELFF.

The chain has TRBV6-5 and TRBJ2-2; lacking DNA, the TRBD2 call made by TCRdb goes unchecked. The CDR3 spans 15 residues. CDR1 MNHEY and CDR2 SVGAGI come from the germline V gene. CDR3 sequence: CASSRSHLSTGELFF.

This chain connects TRBV14 to TRBJ2-1; TCRdb indicates TRBD2, and absent DNA this call remains unverified. Germline lookup yields CDR1 SGHDN and CDR2 FVKESK. This CDR3 is 15 amino acids long. The CDR3 sequence: CASSLRTSGNNEQFF. The complete variable domain, with remaining parts taken from reference TRBV14 and TRBJ2-1, reads EAGVTQFPSHSVIEKGQTVTLRCDPISGHDNLYWYRRVMGKEIKFLLHFVKESKQDESGMPNNRFLAERTGGTYSTLKVQPAELEDSGVYFCASSLRTSGNNEQFFGPGTRLTVL.

CDR3 sequence reads: CASSALLAGVEIEQFF. This chain links TRBV6-2 or TRBV6-3 with TRBJ2-1; TCRdb outputs TRBD2, but without DNA this stays unchecked. Germline lookup yields CDR1 MNHEY and CDR2 SVGEGT. CDR3 size: 16 residues.

The V and J genes are TRBV20-1 and TRBJ2-5. This CDR3 has 12 amino acids. CDR1 DFQATT and CDR2 SNEGSKA come from the germline V gene (reference sequence). The CDR3 spells CSAPEIGETQYF.

The chain uses TRBV29-1 and TRBJ2-7; TCRdb proposes TRBD2, but this gene call is untestable without DNA. Germline CDR1 is SQVTM and CDR2 is ANQGSEA. The CDR3 runs to 14 residues. CDR3 residues: CSAIPTSDTYEQYF.

The rearrangement joins TRBV5-1 to TRBJ2-1; TCRdb designates TRBD2, a call that cannot be tested without DNA. The CDR3 totals 15 residues. Per the germline V gene, CDR1 is SGHRS and CDR2 is YFSETQ. This CDR3 reads CASSSSGGAFNEQFF.

V gene TRBV12-3 or TRBV12-4 combines with J gene TRBJ2-1; TCRdb's D call of TRBD2 is untestable without DNA. This CDR3 contains 14 residues. The CDR3 loop reads CASSLGTSINEQFF.

The chain joins TRBV29-1 to TRBJ2-5; TCRdb's D gene call, TRBD2, goes unchecked for lack of DNA. CDR3 length equals 14 residues. In germline, CDR1 is SQVTM, CDR2 ANQGSEA. CDR3 region: CSVGTSYVQETQYF.

CDR3 sequence: CASSSGQGAPGQYF. J is TRBJ2-7 and V is TRBV5-1; TCRdb calls TRBD1, which cannot be checked without DNA. CDR1 is SGHRS, CDR2 YFSETQ, per germline. This CDR3 has 14 amino acids.

The genes are TRBV12-3 or TRBV12-4 and TRBJ1-1; TCRdb's D call, TRBD1, is unchecked because there is no DNA. The CDR3 consists of 18 residues. The CDR3 protein is CASSLPRGPNRKNTEAFF.

The chain employs TRBV5-1 and TRBJ2-5; with no DNA, the TCRdb D assignment of TRBD1 cannot be verified. Germline V gene data show CDR1 as SGHRS and CDR2 as YFSETQ. The CDR3 totals 14 residues. The CDR3 loop reads CASSSGQGRETQYF.

The rearrangement uses TRBV7-2 and TRBJ1-2. CDR1 and CDR2 (germline): SGHTA, FQGNSA. The CDR3 runs 15 residues. CDR3 loop: CASSFSGDSIWGYTF.

The genes are TRBV6-5 and TRBJ2-3; the D gene TCRdb calls, TRBD2, cannot be checked with no DNA. Germline V gene lookup returns CDR1 MNHEY and CDR2 SVGAGI. The CDR3 runs 15 residues. The CDR3 reads CASSYYGGGADTQYF.

This chain uses TRBV29-1 with TRBJ2-5; the TRBD2 assignment by TCRdb is unverifiable without DNA. The CDR3 spans 14 residues. CDR1 SQVTM and CDR2 ANQGSEA come from the germline V gene. The CDR3 protein is CSVEGVLFEETQYF.

The chain joins TRBV11-2 to TRBJ2-1; TCRdb returns TRBD1, unconfirmable since there is no DNA. This CDR3 spans 15 amino acids. Germline lookup yields CDR1 SGHAT and CDR2 FQNNGV. The chain's CDR3 is CASSLGDRGYNEQFF.

The chain has TRBV29-1 and TRBJ2-5; TCRdb proposes TRBD2, but this gene call is untestable without DNA. The CDR3 has 14 amino acids. Germline V gene data show CDR1 as SQVTM and CDR2 as ANQGSEA. Here the CDR3 reads CSVVAVGGLETQYF.

CDR3 region: CASSVPNFNEQFF. This chain links TRBV7-9 with TRBJ2-1. CDR1 SEHNR and CDR2 FQNEAQ come from the germline V gene (reference sequence). The CDR3 totals 13 residues. The entire variable domain, with the rest obtained from reference TRBV7-9 and TRBJ2-1, is as follows: DTGVSQNPRHKITKRGQNVTFRCDPISEHNRLYWYRQTLGQGPEFLTYFQNEAQLEKSRLLSDRFSAERPKGSFSTLEIQRTEQGDSAMYLCASSVPNFNEQFFGPGTRLTVL.

The chain employs TRBV29-1 and TRBJ1-2; with no DNA, the TCRdb D assignment of TRBD1 cannot be verified. This CDR3 spans 12 amino acids. Germline V gene lookup returns CDR1 SQVTM and CDR2 ANQGSEA. The CDR3: CSVVRTGNGYTF.